The 11 T cell receptor beta chains listed next were all sequenced from one sample in a study of blood T cell repertoires in COVID-19. This table comes from immunoSEQ multiplex PCR, and its TCRdb copy is limited to in-frame clones, with some not included. The sample has some 250,000 clones, approximately 90% seen once; the top ten hold roughly 9%. The material sequenced was PBMCs or T cells enriched from blood (not recorded which). These receptors all come from a man aged 40-55 years who had recovered from COVID-19.

Concerning this clone: The same CDR3 arises from other DNA sequences in this sample as well. This chain connects TRBV7-8 to TRBJ2-2; 11 bases align to TRBD2. The CDR3 extends over 16 amino acids. Germline V CDR1 and CDR2: SGHVS, FQNEAQ. The trim removed 5 bases at V and 0 bases at J, leaving 2 bases unmatched. This CDR3 reads CASSRLAGPNTGELFF. DNA of the CDR3: TGTGCCAGCAGCCGACTAGCGGGACCGAACACCGGGGAGCTGTTTTTT. Variable domain in full (rest from reference TRBV7-8 and TRBJ2-2): GAGVSQSPRYKVAKRGQDVALRCDPISGHVSLFWYQQALGQGPEFLTYFQNEAQLDKSGLPSDRFFAERPEGSVSTLKIQRTQQEDSAVYLCASSRLAGPNTGELFFGEGSRLTVL.

The rearrangement links TRBV6-2 or TRBV6-3 to TRBJ1-2; weak D call: TRBD1 (6 bases). The CDR3 sequence is 17 residues long. CDR1 and CDR2 (germline): MNHEY, SVGEGT. V lost 6 bases and J lost 4, with 24 bases in between. DNA for the CDR3: TGTGCCAGCAGCCCATCGCCGTACAGGGCCCCCCGCTATGGCTACACCTTC. It specifies CASSPSPYRAPRYGYTF.

A note on this clone: The same CDR3 can be traced to other DNA sequences in this sample. CDR3 DNA: TGCGCCAGCAGCCAAACCAGCGGGGGGGCCGGGAATGAGCAGTTCTTC. Its translation: CASSQTSGGAGNEQFF. The rearrangement joins TRBV4-1 to TRBJ2-1, with TRBD2 matching over 10 bases. Germline V gives CDR1 MGHRA, CDR2 YSYEKL. Trimming at V came to 2 bases and at J to 7 bases, leaving 8 bases not matched to a gene. The length of the CDR3 is 16 residues.

V and J are TRBV7-3 and TRBJ1-6, with a weak D call TRBD1 (5 bases). V was cut by 3 bases and J by 8 bases, with 11 bases left in between. Germline V gives CDR1 SGHTA, CDR2 FQGTGA. The CDR3 extends over 14 amino acids. The CDR3: CASSLGQGYSPLHF. The DNA for the CDR3 is TGTGCCAGCAGCTTGGGGCAGGGATATTCACCCCTCCACTTT. Together with reference TRBV7-3 and TRBJ1-6, the CDR3 gives the full variable domain: GAGVSQTPSNKVTEKGKYVELRCDPISGHTALYWYRQSLGQGPEFLIYFQGTGAADDSGLPNDRFFAVRPEGSVSTLKIQRTERGDSAVYLCASSLGQGYSPLHFGNGTRLTVT.

The V gene is TRBV13, the J gene TRBJ1-1; 8 bases agree with TRBD1. The CDR3 loop spans 14 amino acids. Per germline, CDR1 PRHDT and CDR2 FYEKMQ (reference sequence). V was pared by 0 bases and J by 3 bases, with 0 bases of the junction left unmatched. Here the CDR3 DNA reads TGTGCCAGCAGCTTAGGACAGGGGGACACTGAAGCTTTCTTT. It codes for CASSLGQGDTEAFF.

The V gene is TRBV6-5, the J gene TRBJ2-1, with 9 bases that match TRBD2. The CDR3 is 14 amino acids. The V gene's germline CDR1 is MNHEY and CDR2 SVGAGI. The V and J ends lost 11 bases and 5 bases, in that order; junction bases with no gene match: 10. The CDR3 region has the DNA TGTGCCTCACATTGGGCGGGAGGGAACAATGAGCAGTTCTTC. This translates into CASHWAGGNNEQFF.

The genes are TRBV7-8 and TRBJ2-5, with D possibly TRBD2 on 7 matching bases. The V and J ends lost 5 bases and 5 bases respectively, with 21 bases between them. The germline gives CDR1 SGHVS, CDR2 FQNEAQ. This CDR3 has 16 residues. The CDR3 spells CASSPAGGRGGETQYF. CDR3 DNA: TGTGCCAGCAGCCCCGCCGGGGGTAGGGGGGGGGAGACCCAGTACTTC.

The J gene is TRBJ1-1, the V gene TRBV19; TRBD1 might be the D (5 bases). CDR1 LNHDA and CDR2 SQIVND come from the germline V gene (reference sequence). The CDR3 is made up of 16 amino acids. V lost 6 bases and J lost 5, with 22 bases in between. The CDR3 loop is CASRTIRDGGTTEAFF. The DNA of the CDR3 is TGTGCCAGTAGGACCATCCGGGACGGGGGAACGACTGAAGCTTTCTTT.

Only one count was recorded for this clone. This rearrangement joins TRBV29-1 to TRBJ1-4, with a tentative D call TRBD1 (6 bases). Between the trimmed V and J ends, which lost 4 bases and 6 bases, there was a span of 15 bases. The CDR3 is 14 amino acids. Per the germline V gene, CDR1 is SQVTM and CDR2 is ANQGSEA. CDR3 region: CSVGLGQGYEKLFF. The CDR3 nucleotides read TGCAGCGTTGGGCTCGGGCAGGGGTATGAAAAACTGTTTTTT.

This sequence joins TRBV7-9 and TRBJ1-1, with no clear D. Germline CDR1 SEHNR, CDR2 FQNEAQ (reference sequence). The V end was cut by 0 bases, the J end by 5 bases, with 10 bases between. This CDR3 is 14 amino acids long. The CDR3 DNA follows: TGTGCCAGCAGCTTAGCTGTCGGCGGGACTGAAGCTTTCTTT. It translates to CASSLAVGGTEAFF.

This clone was detected once. This sequence joins TRBV23-1 and TRBJ2-5, with 8 bases identical to TRBD1. TRBV23-1 carries the ORF label, with uncertain function. This CDR3 region has 16 residues. The V segment lost 4 bases and the J segment 0 bases; nucleotides outside the gene matches: 7. CDR3 amino acids: CASSLRDRNYQETQYF. The CDR3, as DNA: TGCGCCAGCAGTCTCCGGGACAGGAACTACCAAGAGACCCAGTACTTC.